The 2 T cell receptor beta chains listed next were all sequenced from one sample in a study of blood T cells in healthy people across ages. A sample-barcoded 5' primer and a J-beta primer mix were used in a second PCR of roughly 7 to 11 cycles. TCRdb redid the calling of the 5' RACE reads with MiXCR, one entry per CDR3 protein. The sample lists over a million distinct CDR3 sequences, around 43% occurring once. The material sequenced was blood. These receptors were taken from a woman aged 55-69 years in good health.

The rearrangement joins TRBV10-3 to TRBJ2-7; weak D call: TRBD1 (6 bases). Deletions cut 3 bases from V and 4 bases from J, with 19 bases between. This CDR3 is built from 16 residues. Germline V gene lookup returns CDR1 ENHRY and CDR2 SYGVKD. CDR3 sequence: CAISENREPTSYEQYF. The CDR3 DNA is TGTGCCATCAGTGAAAACAGGGAGCCAACCTCTTACGAGCAGTACTTC.

The chain has TRBV7-2 and TRBJ2-5; TRBD1 matches 7 bases. The CDR3 runs to 13 residues. V dropped 5 bases and J dropped 6; count of bases not matched to a gene: 6. Looked up from germline, CDR1 is SGHTA and CDR2 is FQGNSA. The CDR3 here is CASSPTGLQTQYF. The CDR3 DNA reads TGTGCCAGCAGCCCGACAGGGTTGCAGACCCAGTACTTC.